This is a list of T cell receptor beta chains from one sample in a study of cytomegalovirus exposure and HLA in healthy donors. Sequencing used immunoSEQ multiplex PCR; TCRdb keeps in-frame clones, though not all of them. The sample shows about 160,000 clones, over 65% of them seen only once. Specimen: PBMCs. The receptors here all came from a woman aged 40 to 55 in good health and CMV-seronegative. Each CDR3 is given with its conserved first and last residue. D genes are given only for firm matches. Only part of the rows carry a size: once, few, many, or a class if the clone is expanded.

j_call v_call d_call clone_size cdr3_aa cdr3_nt
TRBJ1-5 TRBV11-2 NA NA CASSLGPGTPQPQHF TGTGCCAGCAGCTTAGGCCCGGGTACCCCTCAGCCCCAGCATTTT
TRBJ1-6 TRBV5-1 NA NA CASSPLGAENSPLHF TGCGCCAGCAGCCCCTTAGGGGCCGAGAATTCACCCCTCCACTTT
TRBJ1-1 TRBV28 NA NA CATLTELGTEAFF TGTGCCACCTTGACAGAATTGGGCACTGAAGCTTTCTTT
TRBJ2-5 TRBV6-5 NA NA CASGQQGIQETQYF TGTGCCAGTGGTCAGCAGGGGATTCAAGAGACCCAGTACTTC
TRBJ1-4 TRBV6-1 TRBD1 NA CASREGTGFIEKLFF TGTGCCAGCAGGGAAGGGACAGGTTTCATTGAAAAACTGTTTTTT
TRBJ1-4 TRBV7-8 NA NA CASSHSIRGEKLFF TGTGCCAGCAGCCACAGCATCAGGGGTGAAAAACTGTTTTTT
TRBJ1-2 TRBV5-1 NA NA CASNKEGYYGYTF TGCGCCAGCAATAAGGAGGGATACTATGGCTACACCTTC
TRBJ2-7 TRBV5-1 NA once CASSFEEGASYEQYF TGCGCCAGCAGCTTTGAGGAGGGGGCATCCTACGAGCAGTACTTC
TRBJ2-7 TRBV5-1 TRBD1 NA CASSSQGASSEQYF TGCGCCAGCAGCTCCCAGGGGGCGAGTTCTGAGCAGTACTTC
TRBJ1-2 TRBV9 NA NA CASSANQGFYGYTF TGTGCCAGCAGCGCGAACCAGGGGTTCTATGGCTACACCTTC
TRBJ1-4 TRBV10-1 NA once CASSSSGREGDELFF TGCGCCAGCAGCTCCTCCGGGAGGGAGGGGGACGAACTGTTTTTT
TRBJ2-5 TRBV9 TRBD2 NA CASSVAGGGDGETQYF TGTGCCAGCAGCGTAGCTGGCGGGGGGGATGGAGAGACCCAGTACTTC
TRBJ1-3 TRBV6-5 NA NA CASSWASSGNTIYF TGTGCCAGCAGTTGGGCGAGCTCTGGAAACACCATATATTTT
TRBJ2-5 TRBV15 NA NA CATSREGRPQETQYF TGTGCCACCAGCAGAGAGGGGCGCCCGCAAGAGACCCAGTACTTC
TRBJ2-5 TRBV6-1 TRBD1 NA CASSEGTGHQETQYF TGTGCCAGCAGTGAAGGGACAGGGCACCAAGAGACCCAGTACTTC
TRBJ2-7 TRBV5-4 NA NA CASSLERGEQYF TGTGCCAGCAGCTTGGAAAGGGGCGAGCAGTACTTC
TRBJ2-1 TRBV10-3 TRBD1 NA CAISESPGQGEQFF TGTGCCATCAGTGAGTCTCCGGGACAGGGAGAGCAGTTCTTC
TRBJ2-5 TRBV19 NA once CASSITRAETQYF TGTGCCAGTAGTATCACGAGGGCAGAGACCCAGTACTTC
TRBJ2-7 TRBV5-1 TRBD1 NA CASSPTGVRPYEQYF TGCGCCAGCAGCCCTACAGGGGTTCGTCCCTACGAGCAGTACTTC
TRBJ2-3 TRBV5-1 NA NA CASSLEVAGDTQYF TGCGCCAGCAGCTTGGAGGTAGCTGGGGATACGCAGTATTTT
TRBJ1-1 TRBV19 NA NA CASSIGGNRVDTEAFF TGTGCCAGTAGTATTGGAGGAAACAGGGTTGACACTGAAGCTTTCTTT
TRBJ1-2 TRBV5-8 NA NA CASSVTGGYTF TGTGCCAGCAGCGTGACTGGTGGCTACACCTTC
TRBJ2-7 TRBV2 TRBD2 once CASSRTSGQNEQYF TGTGCCAGCAGCCGGACTAGCGGGCAGAACGAGCAGTACTTC